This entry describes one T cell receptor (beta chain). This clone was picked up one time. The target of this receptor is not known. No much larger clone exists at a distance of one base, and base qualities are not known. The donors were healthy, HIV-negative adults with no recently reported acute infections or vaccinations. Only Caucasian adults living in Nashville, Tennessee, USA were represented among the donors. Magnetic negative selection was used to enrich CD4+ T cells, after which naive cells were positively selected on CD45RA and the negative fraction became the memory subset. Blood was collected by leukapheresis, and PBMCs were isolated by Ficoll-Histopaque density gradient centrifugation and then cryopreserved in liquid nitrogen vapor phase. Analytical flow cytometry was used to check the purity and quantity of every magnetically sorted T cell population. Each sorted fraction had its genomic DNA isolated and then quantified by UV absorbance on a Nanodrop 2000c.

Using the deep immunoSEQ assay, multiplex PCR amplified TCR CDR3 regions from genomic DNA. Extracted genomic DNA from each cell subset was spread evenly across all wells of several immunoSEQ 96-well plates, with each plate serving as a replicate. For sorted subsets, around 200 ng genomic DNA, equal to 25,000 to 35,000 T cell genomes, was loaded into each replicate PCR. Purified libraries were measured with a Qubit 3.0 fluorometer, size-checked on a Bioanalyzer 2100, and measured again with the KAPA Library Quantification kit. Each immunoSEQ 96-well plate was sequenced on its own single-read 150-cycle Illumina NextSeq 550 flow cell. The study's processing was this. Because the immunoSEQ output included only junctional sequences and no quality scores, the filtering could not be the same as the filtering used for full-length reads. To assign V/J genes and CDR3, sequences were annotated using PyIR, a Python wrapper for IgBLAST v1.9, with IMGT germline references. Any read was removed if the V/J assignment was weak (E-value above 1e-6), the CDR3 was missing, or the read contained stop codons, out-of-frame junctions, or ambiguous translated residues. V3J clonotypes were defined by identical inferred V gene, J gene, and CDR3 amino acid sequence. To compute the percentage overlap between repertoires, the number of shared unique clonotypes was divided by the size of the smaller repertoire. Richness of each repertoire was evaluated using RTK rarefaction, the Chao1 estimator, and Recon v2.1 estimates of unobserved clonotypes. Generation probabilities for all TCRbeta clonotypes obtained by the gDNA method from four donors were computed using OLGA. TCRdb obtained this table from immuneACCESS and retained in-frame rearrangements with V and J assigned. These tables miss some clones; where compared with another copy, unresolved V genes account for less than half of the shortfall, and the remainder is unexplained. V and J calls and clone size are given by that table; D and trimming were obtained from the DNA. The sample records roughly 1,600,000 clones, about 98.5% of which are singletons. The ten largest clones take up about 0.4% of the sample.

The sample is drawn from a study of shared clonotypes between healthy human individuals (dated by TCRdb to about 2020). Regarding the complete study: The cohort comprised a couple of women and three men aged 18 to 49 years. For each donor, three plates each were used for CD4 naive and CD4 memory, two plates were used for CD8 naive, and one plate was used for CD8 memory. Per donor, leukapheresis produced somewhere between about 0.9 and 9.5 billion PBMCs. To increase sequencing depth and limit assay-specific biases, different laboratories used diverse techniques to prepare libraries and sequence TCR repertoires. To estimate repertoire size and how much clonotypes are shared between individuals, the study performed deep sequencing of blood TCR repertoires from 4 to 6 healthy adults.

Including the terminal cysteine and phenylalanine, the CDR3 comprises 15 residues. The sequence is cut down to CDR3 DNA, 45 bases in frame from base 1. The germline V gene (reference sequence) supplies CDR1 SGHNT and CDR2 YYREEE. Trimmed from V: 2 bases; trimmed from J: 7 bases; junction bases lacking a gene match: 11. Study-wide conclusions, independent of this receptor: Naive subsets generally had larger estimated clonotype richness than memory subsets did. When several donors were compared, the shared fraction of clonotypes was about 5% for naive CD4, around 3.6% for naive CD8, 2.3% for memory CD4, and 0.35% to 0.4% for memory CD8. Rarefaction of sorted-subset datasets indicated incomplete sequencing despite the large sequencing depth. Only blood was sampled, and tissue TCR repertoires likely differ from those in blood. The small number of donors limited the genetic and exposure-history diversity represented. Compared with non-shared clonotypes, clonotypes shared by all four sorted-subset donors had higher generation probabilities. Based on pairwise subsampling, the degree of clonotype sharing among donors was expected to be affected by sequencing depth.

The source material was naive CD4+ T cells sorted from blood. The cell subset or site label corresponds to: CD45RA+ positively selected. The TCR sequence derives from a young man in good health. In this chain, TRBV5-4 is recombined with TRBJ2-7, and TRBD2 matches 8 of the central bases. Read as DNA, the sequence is TGTGCCAGCAGCTTCAGGGCTAGCGGGTTCCGAGAGCAGTACTTC. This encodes CASSFRASGFREQYF.